This TCR beta chain was obtained from a study of T cells expressing NK-cell markers. At the level of the study: Serological testing identified seven of the eight sequenced donors as HCMV-seropositive and one as seronegative. Findings and limits, study-wide: There remained a lack of clarity about HCMV specificity of expanded NKG2C+ T cell clones. These clonotypes additionally ranked first within the CD3+CD56-NKG2C+ fraction of a handful of donors.

TCRdb reprocessed the 5' RACE reads and reports one entry per CDR3 protein, with no DNA. The sample's table shows about 370,000 distinct CDR3 sequences. Details on this clonotype: Its antigen is currently unknown.

Germline V lookup: CDR1 SGHAT, CDR2 FQNNGV. The CDR3 totals 14 residues. The sequenced material came from blood T cells: a sorted CD56 or NKG2C T cell subset, CD4+ or CD8+ T cells, or bulk PBMC T cells (not recorded which). V gene TRBV11-2 combines with J gene TRBJ2-5; lacking DNA, the TRBD2 call made by TCRdb goes unchecked. The clonotype comes from a woman aged 50 to 60 in good health. CDR3 amino acids: CASSLEGLQETQYF.